A single sample gave rise to the 29 T cell receptor beta chains below, sequenced in a study of T cell changes during pregnancy in multiple sclerosis. The assay was immunoSEQ multiplex PCR, and TCRdb's table has in-frame clones only and misses some. The data show about 77,000 clones, with approximately 89% seen just once and over 1.5% held by the top ten. The input for sequencing was peripheral blood, taken before pregnancy. The receptors stem from a female donor with multiple sclerosis, enrolled in a pregnancy study.

V usage is TRBV11-1 and J usage is TRBJ1-4, with 9 bases that match TRBD1. This CDR3 has 15 amino acids. Germline V lookup: CDR1 SGHAT, CDR2 FQDESV (reference sequence). The J segment lost 7 bases and the V segment lost 5 bases, leaving 8 bases of the junction unmatched. The DNA of the CDR3 is TGTGCCAGCAGCACCGTGACAGGGGGTAGTGAAAAACTGTTTTTT. Protein: CASSTVTGGSEKLFF.

This clone has a handful of counts. The V call is TRBV7-9, the J call TRBJ2-1; TRBD2 matches at 9 bases. J lost 7 bases, V lost 2 bases, and 15 bases had no gene match. Germline loops: CDR1 SEHNR, CDR2 FQNEAQ (reference sequence). The CDR3 extends over 18 amino acids. Here the CDR3 DNA reads TGTGCCAGCAGCTTACCGCTCCGGCTAGCGGGGAGGCGGAATGAGCAGTTCTTC. It specifies CASSLPLRLAGRRNEQFF.

This sequence joins TRBV7-3 and TRBJ2-1; the match to TRBD1 covers 7 bases. The CDR3 is 15 amino acids. Germline V CDR1 and CDR2: SGHTA, FQGTGA. V trimming: 2 bases; J trimming: 0 bases; junction bases outside the gene matches: 1. The CDR3 sequence is CASSLQGVSYNEQFF. DNA for the CDR3: TGTGCCAGCAGCTTACAGGGGGTCTCCTACAATGAGCAGTTCTTC.

The genes are TRBV4-1 and TRBJ2-1, with 8 nucleotides matching TRBD2. CDR3 length: 16 residues. In germline, CDR1 is MGHRA, CDR2 YSYEKL. Trimming removed 6 bases from V and 4 bases from J; junction bases left unmatched: 11. The DNA of the CDR3 is TGCGCCAGCAGGGGGATCGGGGGGGCCTGGTACAATGAGCAGTTCTTC. The encoded protein is CASRGIGGAWYNEQFF.

The rearrangement links TRBV10-3 to TRBJ1-5; 7 nucleotides line up with TRBD1. The CDR3 is 17 amino acids. Per the germline V gene, CDR1 is ENHRY and CDR2 is SYGVKD. J lost 0 bases, V lost 4 bases, and 9 bases had no gene match. The CDR3 sequence is CAISVGAGGYSNQPQHF. The CDR3, as DNA: TGTGCCATCAGTGTGGGGGCAGGGGGGTATAGCAATCAGCCCCAGCATTTT.

The chain is built from TRBV5-6 and TRBJ2-3, with unresolved D. V shed 5 bases and J shed 2 bases, with 21 bases lying between them. CDR1 and CDR2 from the germline V gene are SGHDT and YYEEEE. This CDR3 is 17 amino acids long. The CDR3 is CASRHLVLKLNTDTQYF. The CDR3 DNA reads TGTGCCAGCAGGCACCTAGTCCTAAAGCTTAACACAGATACGCAGTATTTT.

CDR3 sequence: CASSPPDRLYEQYF. The CDR3 region has the DNA TGTGCCAGCAGTCCACCGGACAGACTCTACGAGCAGTACTTC. This sequence joins TRBV28 and TRBJ2-7; D is possibly TRBD1 (6 bases). The V gene lost 5 bases and the J gene lost 3 bases, with 14 bases spanning the gap. Germline assignment: CDR1 MDHEN and CDR2 SYDVKM. The CDR3 is 14 residues long. Drawing the rest from reference TRBV28 and TRBJ2-7, the complete variable domain is DVKVTQSSRYLVKRTGEKVFLECVQDMDHENMFWYRQDPGLGLRLIYFSYDVKMKEKGDIPEGYSVSREKKERFSLILESASTNQTSMYLCASSPPDRLYEQYFGPGTRLTVT.

This chain joins TRBV7-8 and TRBJ1-1, with a weak D call TRBD1 (6 bases). The germline V gene has CDR1 SGHVS and CDR2 FQNEAQ. V was trimmed by 4 bases and J by 2 bases, leaving 14 bases between them. The CDR3 covers 15 residues. CDR3 bases: TGTGCCAGCAGCTCGCAGGGGAGCCTCAACACTGAAGCTTTCTTT. Protein product: CASSSQGSLNTEAFF.

V gene TRBV4-1 combines with J gene TRBJ1-1; the match to TRBD1 covers 7 bases. Germline V CDR1 and CDR2: MGHRA, YSYEKL. The length of the CDR3 is 13 residues. V dropped 5 bases and J dropped 7; count of bases not matched to a gene: 7. CDR3 sequence: CASSARQGIEAFF. The CDR3 region has the DNA TGCGCCAGCAGCGCCAGACAGGGTATTGAAGCTTTCTTT.

The chain links TRBV5-1 to TRBJ2-3, with a possible D match to TRBD2 (6 bases). This CDR3 contains 14 residues. CDR1 is SGHRS, CDR2 YFSETQ, per germline. V was shortened by 4 bases and J by 0 bases, with 9 bases between the two germline ends. CDR3 sequence (DNA): TGCGCCAGCAGCCCGGAGGGGAGCACAGATACGCAGTATTTT. The encoded protein is CASSPEGSTDTQYF.

The chain couples TRBV4-1 to TRBJ1-1; D is possibly TRBD1 (5 bases). V was trimmed by 5 bases and J by 6 bases, leaving 16 bases between them. Germline CDR1 and CDR2: MGHRA and YSYEKL. CDR3 length: 14 residues. The CDR3 nucleotides are TGCGCCAGCAGCTCAACGGGGGGATTCGCTGAAGCTTTCTTT. Encoded protein: CASSSTGGFAEAFF.

The J gene is TRBJ2-4, the V gene TRBV19; 7 bases match TRBD1. CDR1 and CDR2 from the germline V gene are LNHDA and SQIVND (reference sequence). The trim removed 3 bases at V and 8 bases at J, leaving 13 bases unmatched. The CDR3 spans 16 residues. Here the CDR3 reads CASSMIQTGLFHIQYF. The CDR3 DNA reads as TGTGCCAGTAGTATGATCCAGACAGGGTTATTTCACATTCAGTACTTC.

The chain carries TRBV28 and TRBJ1-3, with TRBD1 as a possible D gene (5 bases). Germline V gene data show CDR1 as MDHEN and CDR2 as SYDVKM. CDR3 size: 17 residues. The ends were cut back, 6 bases at V and 9 bases at J, with 27 bases in the middle. The CDR3 reads CASSSTAGRGDGGTIYF. Here the CDR3 DNA reads TGTGCCAGCAGCTCAACCGCGGGGAGGGGCGACGGGGGCACCATATATTTT. The full variable domain, completed using reference TRBV28 and TRBJ1-3, is DVKVTQSSRYLVKRTGEKVFLECVQDMDHENMFWYRQDPGLGLRLIYFSYDVKMKEKGDIPEGYSVSREKKERFSLILESASTNQTSMYLCASSSTAGRGDGGTIYFGEGSWLTVV.

This clone was observed a single time. DNA of the CDR3: TGCGCCAGCAGCCTGGGAAAGGGAGCGGTGACTGAAGCTTTCTTT. Protein: CASSLGKGAVTEAFF. The chain recombines TRBV5-1 with TRBJ1-1; no definite D call. Germline V CDR1 and CDR2: SGHRS, YFSETQ. V lost 4 bases, J lost 5 bases, and 18 bases lay in between. This CDR3 has 15 amino acids.

V usage is TRBV10-2 and J usage is TRBJ2-7; 9 bases agree with TRBD1. CDR1 and CDR2 (germline): WSHSY, SAAADI. This CDR3 has 14 amino acids. Germline trimming cut 6 bases from V and 4 bases from J; bases unmatched to any gene: 7. For the CDR3, the DNA is TGCGCCAGCAGGTTGACAGGGGGTGTTTACGAGCAGTACTTC. Translated: CASRLTGGVYEQYF.

The chain carries TRBV7-2 and TRBJ2-5; the D is unclear. The germline V gene has CDR1 SGHTA and CDR2 FQGNSA. Trimming took off 7 bases at V and 5 bases at J, with 14 bases between the two ends. The CDR3 runs to 13 residues. The CDR3 nucleotides read TGTGCCAGCACTTATACCCCCCGGGAGACCCAGTACTTC. It codes for CASTYTPRETQYF. The variable domain in full, with the rest retrieved from reference TRBV7-2 and TRBJ2-5, is GAGVSQSPSNKVTEKGKDVELRCDPISGHTALYWYRQSLGQGLEFLIYFQGNSAPDKSGLPSDRFSAERTGGSVSTLTIQRTQQEDSAVYLCASTYTPRETQYFGPGTRLLVL.

Remarks on this clone: At one boundary the junction diverges from the germline segment, which might be a read error. The chain recombines TRBV27 with TRBJ2-7; D is perhaps TRBD2 (5 bases). Germline-derived CDR1 and CDR2 are MNHEY and SMNVEV (reference sequence). This CDR3 is built from 12 residues. CDR3 sequence (DNA): TGTGCCAGCAGCCGAAGAGGGATTGAGCGGTACTTC. This gives the protein CASSRRGIERYF.

J is TRBJ2-1 and V is TRBV14; D is ambiguous. Trimming took off 0 bases at V and 10 bases at J, with 13 bases between the two ends. The CDR3 is made up of 14 amino acids. Germline V CDR1 and CDR2: SGHDN, FVKESK. CDR3 sequence (DNA): TGTGCCAGCAGCCAAGAGGATTACGAGACAGAGCAGTTCTTC. It encodes CASSQEDYETEQFF.

The chain links TRBV27 to TRBJ1-2; D may be TRBD1 (5 bases). This CDR3 region has 16 residues. Germline V gene data show CDR1 as MNHEY and CDR2 as SMNVEV (reference sequence). Trimming stripped 5 bases from V and 3 bases from J, with 19 bases between. The CDR3 DNA is TGTGCCAGCAGTGCCAAATGGACACGCGGCGACTATGGCTACACCTTC. This sequence encodes CASSAKWTRGDYGYTF.

J is TRBJ2-7 and V is TRBV7-9, with D maybe TRBD1 (7 bases). Between the trimmed V and J ends, which lost 4 bases and 3 bases, there was a span of 19 bases. Germline V gene lookup returns CDR1 SEHNR and CDR2 FQNEAQ (reference sequence). This CDR3 spans 16 amino acids. The CDR3 protein is CASSSASRGVFYEQYF. CDR3 in DNA: TGTGCCAGCAGCTCTGCCTCCAGGGGGGTATTCTACGAGCAGTACTTC.

This rearrangement joins TRBV7-2 to TRBJ1-2; D is unresolved. CDR3 size: 14 residues. From germline, CDR1 is SGHTA and CDR2 FQGNSA. V was cut by 3 bases and J by 4 bases, with 12 bases left in between. CDR3: CASSFTGNGYGYTF. The CDR3 nucleotides read TGTGCCAGCAGCTTCACGGGGAACGGCTATGGCTACACCTTC.

The chain uses TRBV7-9 and TRBJ1-2; D call uncertain. This CDR3 comprises 14 residues. V dropped 5 bases and J dropped 4 bases, with 14 bases sitting between them. Per germline, CDR1 SEHNR and CDR2 FQNEAQ (reference sequence). DNA of the CDR3: TGTGCCAGCAGCCCTAGCGAAGGGATCTATGGCTACACCTTC. It yields the protein CASSPSEGIYGYTF.

The chain employs TRBV4-2 and TRBJ2-7, with D possibly TRBD1 on 5 matching bases. The V end was cut by 1 base, the J end by 6 bases, with 10 bases between. The CDR3 spans 13 residues. Germline values: CDR1 LGHNA, CDR2 YNFKEQ. The chain's CDR3 is CASSQVQGGEQYF. In nucleotides, the CDR3 is TGTGCCAGCAGCCAAGTCCAGGGTGGCGAGCAGTACTTC.

This sequence joins TRBV7-9 and TRBJ2-5, with D possibly being TRBD1 (6 bases). The CDR3 is made up of 16 amino acids. V lost 2 bases, J lost 0 bases, and 13 bases lay in between. CDR1 is SEHNR and CDR2 is FQNEAQ in the germline V gene (reference sequence). The CDR3 sequence: CASSLRDTGYQETQYF. CDR3 DNA: TGTGCCAGCAGCTTACGGGACACCGGGTACCAAGAGACCCAGTACTTC.

The chain employs TRBV5-1 and TRBJ1-2; D gene ambiguous. There are 12 residues in the CDR3. The germline V and J ends were trimmed by 4 bases and 5 bases, with 9 bases remaining between them. From germline, CDR1 is SGHRS and CDR2 YFSETQ. As DNA, the CDR3 is TGCGCCAGCAGCGCCGGTCCATATGGCTACACCTTC. Translated, it gives CASSAGPYGYTF.

The chain recombines TRBV4-1 with TRBJ1-5; TRBD1 might be the D (6 bases). Germline CDR1 is MGHRA and CDR2 is YSYEKL. Between the trimmed V and J ends, which lost 3 bases and 6 bases, there was a span of 21 bases. The CDR3 covers 17 residues. The CDR3 spells CASSQGRRGDGGQPQHF. DNA of the CDR3: TGCGCCAGCAGCCAGGGCCGCAGGGGAGATGGTGGTCAGCCCCAGCATTTT.

The V and J genes are TRBV7-3 and TRBJ1-1; D may be TRBD1 (5 bases). The germline gives CDR1 SGHTA, CDR2 FQGTGA. V was clipped by 4 bases and J by 3 bases, with 18 bases between them. CDR3 length: 16 residues. The CDR3 reads CASSSAGPSRDTEAFF. CDR3 in DNA: TGTGCCAGCAGCTCGGCAGGGCCCTCTAGGGACACTGAAGCTTTCTTT.

CDR3 bases: TGTGCCAGCAGCCCGGACAGGGGGAGGGCTGAAGCTTTCTTT. Translation: CASSPDRGRAEAFF. The chain carries TRBV5-4 and TRBJ1-1; 10 nucleotides line up with TRBD1. V lost 4 bases, J lost 6 bases, and 6 bases stayed unmatched. This CDR3 has 14 amino acids. Germline V lookup: CDR1 SGHNT, CDR2 YYREEE (reference sequence).

The chain has TRBV19 and TRBJ1-5; maybe TRBD1 (5 bases). V was pared by 1 base and J by 1 base, with 8 bases between. CDR1 and CDR2 (germline): LNHDA, SQIVND (reference sequence). The CDR3 extends over 15 amino acids. The CDR3 bases are TGTGCCAGTAGTATAGGACAGACCAGCAATCAGCCCCAGCATTTT. Protein: CASSIGQTSNQPQHF.